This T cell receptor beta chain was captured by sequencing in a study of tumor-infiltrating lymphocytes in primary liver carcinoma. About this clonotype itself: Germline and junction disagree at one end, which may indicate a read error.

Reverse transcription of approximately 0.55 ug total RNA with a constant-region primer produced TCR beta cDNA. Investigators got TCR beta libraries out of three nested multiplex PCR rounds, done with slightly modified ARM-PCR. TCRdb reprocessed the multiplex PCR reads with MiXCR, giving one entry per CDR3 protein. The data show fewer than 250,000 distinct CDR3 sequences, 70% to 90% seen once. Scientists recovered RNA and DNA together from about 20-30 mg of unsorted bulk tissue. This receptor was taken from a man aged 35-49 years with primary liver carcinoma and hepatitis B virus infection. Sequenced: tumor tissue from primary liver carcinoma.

CDR3 DNA sequence: TGTGCCACCAGTTTGAGGGGAAAACTGTTTTTT. The encoded protein is CATSLRGKLFF. This chain connects TRBV6-6 to TRBJ1-4; the D gene is possibly TRBD1 (5 bases). Germline CDR1 is MNHNY and CDR2 is SVGAGI (reference sequence). The CDR3 length is 11 residues.